Listed below are T cell receptor beta chains from one sample, sequenced in a study of CD8+ T cells in alopecia areata. TCRdb's table, derived via immunoSEQ multiplex PCR, lists solely in-frame clones and lacks some. Among around 210,000 clones listed, 64% were seen once. Here the sequenced sample was CD4+ T cells sorted from blood, taken at week 4, from a patient treated with tofacitinib. The receptor source for this set is a human donor with alopecia areata. The CDR3 runs from the conserved cysteine through the conserved F or W. A D gene is named only where the DNA matches it firmly. Clone size appears in some rows only: once, few, many, or a class for an expanded clone.

D	J	V	size	CDR3	DNA
TRBD1	TRBJ1-5	TRBV27	.	CASSLWAGGQPQHF	TGTGCCAGCAGTTTATGGGCAGGGGGGCAGCCCCAGCATTTT
TRBD1	TRBJ1-4	TRBV10-3	few	CAISRGQVNEKLFF	TGTGCCATCAGCCGAGGACAGGTTAATGAAAAACTGTTTTTT
.	TRBJ1-1	TRBV18	.	CASSPGEARNAEAFF	TGTGCCAGCTCACCAGGTGAAGCGAGGAACGCTGAAGCTTTCTTT
.	TRBJ2-3	TRBV15	few	CATSRDRTRGDTQYF	TGTGCCACCAGCAGAGATCGGACGCGGGGAGATACGCAGTATTTT
TRBD1	TRBJ2-7	TRBV5-1	.	CASSSSGQGEQYF	TGCGCCAGCAGCTCTTCAGGACAGGGCGAGCAGTACTTC
TRBD1	TRBJ1-3	TRBV5-1	.	CASSSRDSPGNTIYF	TGCGCCAGCAGCTCCCGGGACAGCCCTGGAAACACCATATATTTT
.	TRBJ2-3	TRBV30	.	CAWSVPGADTQYF	TGTGCCTGGAGTGTTCCGGGGGCAGATACGCAGTATTTT
TRBD1	TRBJ2-3	TRBV2	.	CASRGQGTDTQYF	TGTGCCAGCAGGGGACAGGGAACAGATACGCAGTATTTT
.	TRBJ2-3	TRBV29-1	.	CSVGGRLTDTQYF	TGCAGCGTTGGGGGACGCCTCACAGATACGCAGTATTTT
.	TRBJ1-1	TRBV5-1	.	CASSAWGPEAFF	TGCGCCAGCAGCGCCTGGGGTCCTGAAGCTTTCTTT
.	TRBJ1-1	TRBV19	few	CASRRAGARGTEAFF	TGTGCCAGTAGGCGGGCAGGGGCTAGAGGGACTGAAGCTTTCTTT
.	TRBJ1-3	TRBV7-2	.	CASSQVSSGNTIYF	TGTGCCAGCAGCCAAGTCTCCTCTGGAAACACCATATATTTT
.	TRBJ1-6	TRBV4-3	.	CASSQQESPLHF	TGCGCCAGCAGCCAACAGGAGTCACCCCTCCACTTT
TRBD2	TRBJ2-5	TRBV30	once	CACGLAGGAQYF	TGTGCCTGCGGACTAGCGGGGGGGGCCCAGTACTTC
.	TRBJ1-1	TRBV7-9	.	CASSKGSGTEAFF	TGTGCCAGCAGTAAGGGAAGCGGCACTGAAGCTTTCTTT
.	TRBJ1-3	TRBV6-5	.	CASSGTLGNTIYF	TGTGCCAGCAGCGGGACCCTTGGAAACACCATATATTTT
TRBD1	TRBJ1-2	TRBV7-8	many	CASSLAGRQGDPYGYTF	TGTGCCAGCAGCTTAGCCGGAAGGCAGGGGGACCCCTATGGCTACACCTTC
TRBD1	TRBJ1-2	TRBV10-3	.	CATATGGSYGYTF	TGTGCCACCGCGACAGGGGGCAGCTATGGCTACACCTTC
.	TRBJ1-2	TRBV10-3	.	CAISENELASGYTF	TGTGCCATCAGTGAGAACGAATTGGCGAGTGGCTACACCTTC
.	TRBJ1-3	TRBV4-1	.	CASSQDRVASGNTIYF	TGCGCCAGCAGCCAAGATAGGGTGGCCTCTGGAAACACCATATATTTT
.	TRBJ2-7	TRBV27	.	CASSSRPSYEQYF	TGTGCCAGCAGTTCCAGGCCCTCCTACGAGCAGTACTTC
.	TRBJ1-3	TRBV7-2	.	CASSSGLEAGNTIYF	TGTGCCAGCAGCTCCGGATTAGAGGCAGGAAACACCATATATTTT
.	TRBJ1-6	TRBV6-1	.	CASSVGGNSPLHF	TGTGCCAGCAGTGTCGGGGGGAATTCACCCCTCCACTTT
.	TRBJ1-4	TRBV29-1	.	CSVEDIRDEKLFF	TGCAGCGTTGAGGACATTCGGGATGAAAAACTGTTTTTT
.	TRBJ2-5	TRBV7-2	few	CASSRTAGWGQETQYF	TGTGCCAGCAGCCGAACGGCAGGGTGGGGCCAAGAGACCCAGTACTTC
.	TRBJ2-3	TRBV2	.	CASSGGLGTDTQYF	TGTGCCAGCAGTGGGGGGCTGGGCACAGATACGCAGTATTTT
.	TRBJ2-3	TRBV7-2	.	CASSSTRRGSSTDTQYF	TGTGCCAGCAGCTCCACCCGTCGGGGATCTAGCACAGATACGCAGTATTTT
.	TRBJ1-3	TRBV29-1	.	CSVEPSSGNTIYF	TGCAGCGTTGAACCGAGCTCTGGAAACACCATATATTTT
.	TRBJ2-2	TRBV30	.	CAWSVPRGRTGELFF	TGTGCCTGGAGTGTACCGAGGGGTCGGACCGGGGAGCTGTTTTTT
.	TRBJ1-1	TRBV6-5	.	CASSYIRAGNTEAFF	TGTGCCAGCAGTTACATCAGGGCAGGGAACACTGAAGCTTTCTTT
TRBD1	TRBJ1-2	TRBV2	.	CASRVIGQGASGYTF	TGTGCCAGCAGAGTAATCGGACAGGGGGCCAGTGGCTACACCTTC
TRBD1	TRBJ2-1	TRBV19	once	CASREQGYDEQFF	TGTGCCAGTAGGGAACAGGGGTACGATGAGCAGTTCTTC
.	TRBJ1-1	TRBV30	.	CAWGRVGTEAFF	TGTGCCTGGGGAAGGGTGGGCACTGAAGCTTTCTTT
TRBD1	TRBJ1-4	TRBV5-1	.	CASSSGDRGVKLFF	TGCGCCAGCAGCTCTGGTGACAGGGGGGTGAAACTGTTTTTT
.	TRBJ1-5	TRBV4-3	.	CASSQDRGGAQPQHF	TGCGCCAGCAGCCAAGATCGAGGGGGTGCTCAGCCCCAGCATTTT
.	TRBJ1-6	TRBV10-3	few	CAISEVAGNNSPLHF	TGTGCCATCAGTGAGGTGGCAGGGAACAATTCACCCCTCCACTTT
.	TRBJ1-1	TRBV6-5	.	CASRSQTEAFF	TGTGCCAGCAGGTCACAGACTGAAGCTTTCTTT
TRBD1	TRBJ1-1	TRBV4-3	few	CASSQVLTGGNTEAFF	TGCGCCAGCAGCCAAGTCTTGACAGGGGGGAACACTGAAGCTTTCTTT
.	TRBJ2-7	TRBV2	few	CASSGTYLYEQYF	TGTGCCAGCAGTGGGACCTATCTCTACGAGCAGTACTTC
.	TRBJ1-2	TRBV15	.	CATSASAERGYGYTF	TGTGCCACCAGCGCTTCGGCCGAAAGGGGCTATGGCTACACCTTC
.	TRBJ2-4	TRBV11-2	.	CASSPGTKDKNIQYF	TGTGCCAGCAGCCCCGGGACAAAGGACAAAAACATTCAGTACTTC
.	TRBJ1-2	TRBV14	.	CASSHDSYGYTF	TGTGCCAGCAGCCACGACAGCTATGGCTACACCTTC
.	TRBJ2-3	TRBV7-9	few	CASSLATVPRTDTQYF	TGTGCCAGCAGCTTAGCGACTGTCCCTCGCACAGATACGCAGTATTTT
TRBD2	TRBJ2-1	TRBV29-1	.	CSGNSGGFSYNEQFF	TGCAGCGGGAATAGCGGGGGATTCTCCTACAATGAGCAGTTCTTC
.	TRBJ2-7	TRBV4-3	.	CASSQDKWSHEQYF	TGCGCCAGCAGCCAAGATAAATGGTCCCACGAGCAGTACTTC
.	TRBJ2-7	TRBV30	.	CAWRMGGIGPYEQYF	TGTGCCTGGAGGATGGGGGGCATAGGGCCTTACGAGCAGTACTTC
.	TRBJ1-1	TRBV29-1	.	CSVGVHRSDMNTEAFF	TGCAGCGTTGGGGTTCACAGGAGCGACATGAACACTGAAGCTTTCTTT
.	TRBJ2-5	TRBV29-1	.	CSVRDPQETQYF	TGCAGCGTTCGGGATCCGCAAGAGACCCAGTACTTC
.	TRBJ2-7	TRBV21-1	.	CASIQGQGVYEQYF	TGTGCCAGCATACAGGGACAGGGGGTCTACGAGCAGTACTTC
.	TRBJ2-6	TRBV29-1	.	CSVVQTGANVLTF	TGCAGCGTTGTACAGACTGGGGCCAACGTCCTGACTTTC
.	TRBJ1-2	TRBV27	once	CASSLSFDGLYGYTF	TGTGCCAGCAGTTTATCCTTCGACGGTCTCTATGGCTACACCTTC
TRBD1	TRBJ2-6	TRBV14	once	CASSLQGVSSGANVLTF	TGTGCCAGCAGCCTACAGGGGGTTAGCTCTGGGGCCAACGTCCTGACTTTC
.	TRBJ1-2	TRBV2	.	CASNTGGRDYGYTF	TGTGCCAGCAACACCGGGGGGCGCGACTATGGCTACACCTTC
TRBD1	TRBJ1-1	TRBV7-2	.	CASSWDGQGASEAFF	TGTGCCAGCAGCTGGGATGGCCAGGGGGCAAGTGAAGCTTTCTTT
.	TRBJ1-1	TRBV29-1	.	CSVQAGSGMAEAFF	TGCAGCGTTCAGGCAGGATCGGGGATGGCCGAAGCTTTCTTT
.	TRBJ1-5	TRBV23-1	.	CASSQSGHGQPQHF	TGCGCCAGCAGTCAATCCGGGCACGGTCAGCCCCAGCATTTT
.	TRBJ2-1	TRBV2	few	CASRGLRYTSEQFF	TGTGCCAGCAGGGGCCTAAGGTATACTAGTGAGCAGTTCTTC
TRBD2	TRBJ2-5	TRBV4-1	.	CASSQSLGGGAQETQYF	TGCGCCAGCAGCCAATCCCTTGGCGGGGGGGCTCAAGAGACCCAGTACTTC
.	TRBJ2-1	TRBV7-2	.	CASSLAREQFF	TGTGCCAGCAGCTTAGCGAGGGAGCAGTTCTTC